The 3 T cell receptor beta chains in this list originate from one sample, sequenced in a study of blood T cell repertoires in COVID-19. Assay used: immunoSEQ multiplex PCR; TCRdb lists only in-frame clones, some missing. This sample has roughly 100,000 clones, with around nine tenths found just once. The sequenced sample consisted of peripheral blood. The receptors come from a woman between 65 and 79 years old with acute or convalescent COVID-19.

The rearrangement joins TRBV6-6 to TRBJ2-1, with 8 positions matching TRBD2. The CDR3 totals 11 residues. Germline CDR1 reads MNHNY; CDR2 reads SVGAGI (reference sequence). Trimming cost V 7 bases and J 8 bases; bases outside gene matches: 1. CDR3 region: CASIGGDEQFF. The DNA for the CDR3 is TGTGCCAGCATCGGGGGGGATGAGCAGTTCTTC.

This chain links TRBV6-2 or TRBV6-3 with TRBJ2-7, with D perhaps matching TRBD2 (5 bases). Deletions cut 5 bases from V and 0 bases from J, with 14 bases between. Germline loops: CDR1 MNHEY, CDR2 SVGEGT. The CDR3 is made up of 15 amino acids. The CDR3 sequence: CASSPPRGSSYEQYF. The CDR3 DNA follows: TGTGCCAGCAGTCCCCCACGCGGGTCCTCCTACGAGCAGTACTTC.

This chain connects TRBV3-1 (or the pseudogene TRBV3-2) to TRBJ1-3, with a possible D match to TRBD1 (5 bases). CDR1 and CDR2 from the germline V gene are LGHDT and YNNKEL (reference sequence). The CDR3 runs to 13 residues. The ends were cut back, 1 base at V and 6 bases at J, with 7 bases in the middle. CDR3 sequence: CASSQGGENTIYF. The DNA of the CDR3 is TGTGCCAGCAGCCAAGGGGGGGAAAACACCATATATTTT.